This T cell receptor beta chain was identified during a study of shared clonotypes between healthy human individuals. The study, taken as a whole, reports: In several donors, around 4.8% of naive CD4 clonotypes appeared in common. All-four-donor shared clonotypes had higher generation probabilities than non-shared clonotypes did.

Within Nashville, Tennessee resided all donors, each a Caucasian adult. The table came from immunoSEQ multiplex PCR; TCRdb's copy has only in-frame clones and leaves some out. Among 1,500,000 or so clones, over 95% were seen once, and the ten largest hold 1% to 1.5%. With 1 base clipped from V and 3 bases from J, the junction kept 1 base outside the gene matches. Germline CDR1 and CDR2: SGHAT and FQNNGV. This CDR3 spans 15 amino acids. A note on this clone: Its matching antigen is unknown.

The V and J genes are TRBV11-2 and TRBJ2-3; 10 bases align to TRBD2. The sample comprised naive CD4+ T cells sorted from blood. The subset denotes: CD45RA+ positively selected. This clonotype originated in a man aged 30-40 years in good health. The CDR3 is CASSLASGRTDTQYF. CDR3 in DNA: TGTGCCAGCAGCTTAGCTAGCGGGAGAACAGATACGCAGTATTTT.